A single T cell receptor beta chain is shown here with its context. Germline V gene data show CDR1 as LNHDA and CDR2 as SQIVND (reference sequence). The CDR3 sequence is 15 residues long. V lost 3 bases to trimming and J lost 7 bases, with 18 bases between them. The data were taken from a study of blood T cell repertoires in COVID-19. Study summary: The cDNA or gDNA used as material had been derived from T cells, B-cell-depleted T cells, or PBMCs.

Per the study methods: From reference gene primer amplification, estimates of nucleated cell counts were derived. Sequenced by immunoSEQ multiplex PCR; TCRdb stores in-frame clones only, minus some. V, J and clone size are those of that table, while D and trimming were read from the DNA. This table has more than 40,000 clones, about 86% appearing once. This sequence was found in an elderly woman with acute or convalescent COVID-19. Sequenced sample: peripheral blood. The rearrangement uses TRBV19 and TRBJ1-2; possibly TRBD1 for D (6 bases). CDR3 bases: TGTGCCAGTAGTATGAGGGGCGGGGGCCCGCTTGGCTACACCTTC. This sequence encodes CASSMRGGGPLGYTF.